The 11 T cell receptor beta chains below all came from one sample that was sequenced in a study of CD8+ T cells in alopecia areata. Following extraction, RNA underwent reverse transcription to cDNA, which served as the sequencing template. TCRdb keeps only in-frame clones here, not all; method: immunoSEQ multiplex PCR. The repertoire holds some 150,000 clones, with about 53% as singletons. Sequences were derived from CD8+ T cells sorted from blood, sampled at week 0. The receptors were gathered from a human donor with alopecia areata.

The chain uses TRBV7-9 and TRBJ1-6; D gene ambiguous. V lost 4 bases and J 7 bases, leaving 14 bases between the germline ends. The CDR3 covers 15 residues. Germline assignment: CDR1 SEHNR and CDR2 FQNEAQ (reference sequence). The CDR3 region is CASSSPTGRNSPLHF. In DNA, the CDR3 is TGTGCCAGCAGCTCTCCCACGGGTAGAAATTCACCCCTCCACTTT.

The CDR3 region is CAWGLVFGLSTGELFF. CDR3 DNA sequence: TGTGCCTGGGGGCTAGTCTTTGGGCTGAGCACCGGGGAGCTGTTTTTT. The rearrangement links TRBV30 to TRBJ2-2; D is ambiguous. This CDR3 is 16 amino acids long. Trimming cost V 5 bases and J 4 bases, with 20 bases left between them. CDR1 and CDR2 (germline): GTSNPN, SVGIG (reference sequence).

The chain uses TRBV4-3 and TRBJ2-5; no clear D gene. Germline lookup yields CDR1 LGHNA and CDR2 YSLEER. The CDR3 contains 14 residues. Trimming stripped 0 bases from V and 5 bases from J, with 10 bases between. The CDR3 loop reads CASSQDIGPETQYF. The CDR3 DNA reads TGCGCCAGCAGCCAAGATATTGGTCCCGAGACCCAGTACTTC.

On this clone itself: This sample also contains other DNA sequences that code for the same CDR3. This sequence joins TRBV5-1 and TRBJ1-1; D gene uncertain. The length of the CDR3 is 12 residues. V shed 4 bases and J shed 5 bases, with 9 bases lying between them. Germline loops: CDR1 SGHRS, CDR2 YFSETQ. For the CDR3, the DNA is TGCGCCAGCAGCCCGGGAGGGACTGAAGCTTTCTTT. Translation: CASSPGGTEAFF.

The V gene is TRBV18, the J gene TRBJ2-5; a possible D gene is TRBD2 (5 bases). Looked up from germline, CDR1 is KGHSH and CDR2 is LQKENI. V was trimmed by 0 bases and J by 6 bases, leaving 11 bases between them. CDR3 size: 14 residues. CDR3 protein: CASSPPSDWKTQYF. CDR3 DNA: TGTGCCAGCTCACCACCTAGCGATTGGAAGACCCAGTACTTC.

As for this clone: The same CDR3 is also encoded by other DNA sequences in this sample. This chain joins TRBV29-1 and TRBJ1-1, with D perhaps matching TRBD1 (6 bases). The CDR3 spans 11 residues. Germline values: CDR1 SQVTM, CDR2 ANQGSEA. Trimming removed 4 bases from V and 6 bases from J, with 9 bases in between. CDR3 DNA sequence: TGCAGCGTTGGCAGGGGCCCTGAAGCTTTCTTT. Its protein is CSVGRGPEAFF.

As DNA, the CDR3 is TGTGCCTGGAGTGTAGGAGAGGGGAGTGAGCAGTACTTC. The encoded protein is CAWSVGEGSEQYF. The chain combines TRBV30 with TRBJ2-7; D might be TRBD1 or TRBD2, each matching 5 bases. The CDR3 length is 13 residues. Trimming left V 0 bases short and J 7 bases short, with 13 bases between. CDR1 GTSNPN and CDR2 SVGIG come from the germline V gene (reference sequence).

The chain joins TRBV4-3 to TRBJ2-1; D not resolved. CDR1 and CDR2 from the germline V gene are LGHNA and YSLEER. The CDR3 loop spans 14 amino acids. The ends were cut back, 0 bases at V and 3 bases at J, with 6 bases in the middle. The CDR3 is CASSQDSGYNEQFF. CDR3 coding DNA: TGCGCCAGCAGCCAAGATTCAGGCTACAATGAGCAGTTCTTC.

The V gene is TRBV14, the J gene TRBJ2-2; D remains ambiguous. This CDR3 region has 15 residues. Per germline, CDR1 SGHDN and CDR2 FVKESK. V was trimmed by 0 bases and J by 7 bases, leaving 12 bases between them. The CDR3 DNA is TGTGCCAGCAGCCAAGAGACGTCGGGTAGCGGGGAGCTGTTTTTT. This codes for CASSQETSGSGELFF.

This clone is medium-sized within its sample. This chain joins TRBV9 and TRBJ2-3; tentative D call: TRBD1 (5 bases). V lost 0 bases, J lost 2 bases, and 10 bases lay in between. This CDR3 contains 15 residues. CDR1 and CDR2 (germline): SGDLS, YYNGEE. CDR3 residues: CASSVVEGVTDTQYF. The CDR3 DNA follows: TGTGCCAGCAGCGTAGTAGAAGGGGTCACAGATACGCAGTATTTT. Combining the CDR3 with reference TRBV9 and TRBJ2-3 gives the whole variable domain DSGVTQTPKHLITATGQRVTLRCSPRSGDLSVYWYQQSLDQGLQFLIQYYNGEERAKGNILERFSAQQFPDLHSELNLSSLELGDSALYFCASSVVEGVTDTQYFGPGTRLTVL.

This clone has more than one count but fewer than ten. The chain combines TRBV7-3 with TRBJ2-5; D possibly uses TRBD1 or TRBD2 (5 bases each). Germline loops: CDR1 SGHTA, CDR2 FQGTGA. The V gene lost 4 bases and the J gene lost 5 bases, with 11 bases spanning the gap. This CDR3 contains 13 residues. The CDR3 region is CASSSGTRETQYF. In nucleotides, the CDR3 is TGTGCCAGCAGCTCCGGGACCCGGGAGACCCAGTACTTC.